Listed below are T cell receptor beta chains from one sample, sequenced in a study of post-analysis software for immune sequencing data. TCRdb reprocessed the PCR reads with MiXCR, giving one entry per CDR3 protein. The sample lists roughly 180,000 distinct CDR3 sequences; approximately 31% were seen once. The sequenced sample consisted of blood. The origin of the receptors is a girl under 18 with multiple sclerosis. Both conserved end residues are trimmed from each CDR3.

>TRBV12-3/TRBV12-4|TRBJ2-7
ASSHGQATSYEQY
>TRBV27|TRBJ2-7
ASSGGLGYEQY
>TRBV5-6|TRBJ1-5
ASSHGGSNQPRH
>TRBV20-1|TRBJ2-1
SARSRGGTYNEQF
>TRBV25-1|TRBJ2-1
ASSDSWGNEQF
>TRBV28|-
ASRTRGEQY
>TRBV11-2|TRBJ2-1
ASSYRLAGGPKSYHEQF
>TRBV6-1|TRBJ2-7
ASSDEVDDEQY
>TRBV7-2|TRBJ2-1
ASSLGERYDEQF
>TRBV6-2/TRBV6-3|TRBJ2-3
ASSQSQGRVADTQY
>TRBV7-6|TRBJ2-3
ACSPLAGVKDTQY
>TRBV20-1|TRBJ1-5
SAQVWGPNQPQH
>TRBV11-2|TRBJ2-1
ASSPRSQRGEQF
>TRBV5-1|TRBJ2-7
ASSLATASGTYEQY
>TRBV3-1|TRBJ2-7
VSSQRSTGEQY
>TRBV5-5|TRBJ1-6
ASSLEGTGRFGSPLH
>TRBV12-3/TRBV12-4|TRBJ2-1
ASSFWASEYNEQF
>TRBV24-1|TRBJ2-5
ATSDFKAGGPGEQY
>TRBV6-1|TRBJ2-6
ASGPWSSASGANVLT
>TRBV7-9|TRBJ2-2
ASSEQGSTGELF
>TRBV20-1|TRBJ2-1
SAQGVNDDYNEQF
>TRBV12-3/TRBV12-4|TRBJ1-2
ASTQGRGNGGYT
>TRBV5-1|TRBJ1-4
ASSLEWDRAEKLF
>TRBV9|TRBJ2-1
ASSADPGVRDEQF
>TRBV3-1|TRBJ1-5
ASSLQGGSQPQH
>TRBV12-3/TRBV12-4|TRBJ2-7
ASSLLAGSLEQY
>TRBV6-2/TRBV6-3|TRBJ2-7
ASSSLGVAAEQY
>TRBV7-9|TRBJ2-1
ASSSRSGAKVPYNEQF